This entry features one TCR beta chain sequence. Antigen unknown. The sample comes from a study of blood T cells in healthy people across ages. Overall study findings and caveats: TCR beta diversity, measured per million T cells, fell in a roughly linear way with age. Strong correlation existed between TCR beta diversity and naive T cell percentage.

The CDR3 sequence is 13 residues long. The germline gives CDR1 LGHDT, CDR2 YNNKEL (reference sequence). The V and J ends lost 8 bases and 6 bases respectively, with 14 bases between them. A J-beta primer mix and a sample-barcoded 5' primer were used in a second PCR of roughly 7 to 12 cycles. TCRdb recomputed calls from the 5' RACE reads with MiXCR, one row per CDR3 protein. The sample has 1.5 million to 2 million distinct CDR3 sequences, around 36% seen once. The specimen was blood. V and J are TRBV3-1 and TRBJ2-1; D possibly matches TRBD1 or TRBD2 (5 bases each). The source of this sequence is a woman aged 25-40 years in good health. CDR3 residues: CASGRGGLNEQFF. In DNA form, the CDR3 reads TGTGCCAGCGGTAGGGGCGGGCTCAATGAGCAGTTCTTC.